Listed here is a single T cell receptor (beta chain). This record comes from a study of T-cell memory formation after mild COVID-19. TCRdb reprocessed the 5' RACE reads via MiXCR and lists one record per CDR3 protein. The sample has roughly 110,000 distinct CDR3 sequences; about a sixth are singletons. The CDR3 contains 17 residues. From germline, CDR1 is SEHNR and CDR2 FQNEAQ (reference sequence). The V segment lost 6 bases and the J segment 8 bases; nucleotides outside the gene matches: 18. The V gene is TRBV7-9, the J gene TRBJ2-1, with TRBD2 identical over 8 bases. The receptor comes from an adult woman who had mild COVID-19 (a few samples of this study predate the infection). Cell type and time point are not known. Sequencing was carried out using PBMCs or a T cell subset sorted from them (not recorded which). CDR3 sequence reads: CASSRGLGRGAFDEQFF. CDR3 nucleotides: TGTGCCAGCAGTCGCGGCCTGGGGCGGGGGGCCTTTGATGAGCAGTTCTTC.